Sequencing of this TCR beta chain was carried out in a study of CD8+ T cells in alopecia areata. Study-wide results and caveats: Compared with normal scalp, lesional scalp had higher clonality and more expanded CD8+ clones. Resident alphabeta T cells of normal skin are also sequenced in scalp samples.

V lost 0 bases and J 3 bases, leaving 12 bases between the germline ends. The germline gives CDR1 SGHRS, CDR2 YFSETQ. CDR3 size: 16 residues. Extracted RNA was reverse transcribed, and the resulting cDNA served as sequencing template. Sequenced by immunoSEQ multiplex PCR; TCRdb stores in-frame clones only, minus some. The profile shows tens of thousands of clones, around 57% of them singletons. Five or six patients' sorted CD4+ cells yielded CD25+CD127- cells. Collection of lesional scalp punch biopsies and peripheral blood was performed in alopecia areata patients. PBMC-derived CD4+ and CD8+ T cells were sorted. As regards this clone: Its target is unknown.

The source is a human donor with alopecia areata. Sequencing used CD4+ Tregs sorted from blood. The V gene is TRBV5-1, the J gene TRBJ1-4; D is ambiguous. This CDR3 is CASSLAGGRSNEKLFF. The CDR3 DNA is TGCGCCAGCAGCTTGGCGGGTGGGCGATCTAATGAAAAACTGTTTTTT.